A single T cell receptor (beta chain) is shown here with its context. Primers included in the PCR were 60 Vbeta and 13 Jbeta primers. Profiled with immunoSEQ multiplex PCR; TCRdb holds only in-frame clones, not every one. The sample holds 120,000 or so clones; around 79% are singletons and the top ten take around 4.2%. These data are taken from a study of cytomegalovirus exposure and HLA in healthy donors. Study as a whole: T cells numbering about 179 million yielded some 120 million unique TCR beta sequences in an earlier analysis.

Sequencing was performed on PBMCs. This sequence originates from a woman in her thirties or forties in good health and CMV-seronegative.

The DNA of the CDR3 is TGTGCCAGCAGTCCGCTCCAGGGTCCCCAGTACTTC. Translation: CASSPLQGPQYF. The chain couples TRBV7-2 to TRBJ2-5; TRBD1 might be the D (5 bases). Germline V CDR1 and CDR2: SGHTA, FQGNSA. This CDR3 is 12 amino acids long. Trimming took off 6 bases at V and 9 bases at J, with 14 bases between the two ends.